The next 32 T cell receptor beta chains were all read from a single sample in a study of blood T cell repertoires in COVID-19 (dated by TCRdb to 2020 to 2022). Libraries were constructed by the immunoSEQ multiplex PCR assay. TCRdb provides this immuneACCESS table in a form limited to in-frame rearrangements. Some clones are lacking; in checked studies, under half of them reflect an unresolved V gene, and why the rest are absent is not known. Within this sample are approximately 120,000 clones, with more than 65% of them counted one time only. The ten most abundant clones make up about 2.2% of the sample. The sample taken for sequencing was peripheral blood. The origin of the receptors is a woman in her 70s with acute or convalescent COVID-19.

V usage is TRBV9 and J usage is TRBJ1-6; possibly TRBD1 for D (6 bases). This CDR3 is built from 16 residues. Trimming removed 3 bases from V and 5 bases from J, with 15 bases in between. Germline V CDR1 and CDR2: SGDLS, YYNGEE. CDR3 region: CASSDTGGANNSPLHF. The CDR3 DNA follows: TGTGCCAGCAGCGATACGGGGGGCGCAAATAATTCACCCCTCCACTTT.

This clone was picked up many times. This chain joins TRBV5-1 and TRBJ2-3; 9 positions match TRBD1. This CDR3 is built from 15 residues. The germline V gene encodes CDR1 SGHRS and CDR2 YFSETQ. With 2 bases clipped from V and 0 bases from J, the junction kept 1 base outside the gene matches. The CDR3 coding sequence is TGCGCCAGCAGCTTACAGGGGGCCAGCACAGATACGCAGTATTTT. Its translation is CASSLQGASTDTQYF.

This clone has a handful of counts. The same CDR3 arises from other DNA sequences in this sample as well. The rearrangement links TRBV15 to TRBJ1-2, with 10 bases matching TRBD1. The CDR3 contains 13 residues. The germline V gene has CDR1 LNHNV and CDR2 YYDKDF (reference sequence). The trim removed 3 bases at V and 8 bases at J, leaving 3 bases unmatched. Written as DNA, the CDR3 is TGTGCCACCAGCAGGGGACAGGGGCGAGGCTACACCTTC. Translating it yields CATSRGQGRGYTF.

The rearrangement links TRBV4-3 to TRBJ2-5, with D possibly matching TRBD1 (6 bases). Germline loops: CDR1 LGHNA, CDR2 YSLEER. CDR3 length: 16 amino acids. V lost 0 bases and J lost 4, with 15 bases in between. DNA of the CDR3: TGCGCCAGCAGCCAAGATCGGGCAGGGGCGGGAGAGACCCAGTACTTC. This gives the protein CASSQDRAGAGETQYF.

The gene calls are TRBV27 and TRBJ1-4; 9 bases map to TRBD1. CDR3 length: 15 residues. Losses at the gene ends were 4 bases for V and 4 bases for J; bases not matched to a gene: 4. The germline V gene encodes CDR1 MNHEY and CDR2 SMNVEV (reference sequence). The CDR3 bases are TGTGCCAGCAGTTCAGCGGGACAGGGTAATGAAAAACTGTTTTTT. It yields the protein CASSSAGQGNEKLFF.

This clone has a handful of counts. The rearrangement uses TRBV2 and TRBJ1-6; tentatively, D is TRBD1 (6 bases). Deletions cut 5 bases from V and 7 bases from J, with 15 bases between. Germline V gene sequence: CDR1 SNHLY, CDR2 FYNNEI. The CDR3 length is 15 residues. CDR3 loop: CASSPHTGRNSPLHF. The CDR3, as DNA: TGTGCCAGCAGTCCGCATACAGGGCGAAATTCACCCCTCCACTTT.

By sample share, this clone is medium-sized. The rearrangement links TRBV5-1 to TRBJ2-1; 8 bases line up with TRBD2. Losses at the gene ends were 3 bases for V and 0 bases for J; bases not matched to a gene: 8. CDR1 is SGHRS, CDR2 YFSETQ, per germline. This CDR3 spans 17 amino acids. The CDR3 loop is CASSCCPTSVSYNEQFF. CDR3 sequence (DNA): TGCGCCAGCAGCTGCTGTCCGACTAGCGTCTCCTACAATGAGCAGTTCTTC.

This sequence joins TRBV5-6 and TRBJ1-3; tentatively, D is TRBD1 (5 bases). This CDR3 contains 16 residues. V was pared by 2 bases and J by 0 bases, with 12 bases between. Germline V CDR1 and CDR2: SGHDT, YYEEEE. The CDR3 protein is CASSFAGGDSGNTIYF. In DNA form, the CDR3 reads TGTGCCAGCAGCTTCGCCGGGGGGGACTCTGGAAACACCATATATTTT. Combining the CDR3 with reference TRBV5-6 and TRBJ1-3 gives the whole variable domain DAGVTQSPTHLIKTRGQQVTLRCSPKSGHDTVSWYQQALGQGPQFIFQYYEEEERQRGNFPDRFSGHQFPNYSSELNVNALLLGDSALYLCASSFAGGDSGNTIYFGEGSWLTVV.

V gene TRBV2 combines with J gene TRBJ2-7; 8 positions match TRBD1. Germline trimming cut 2 bases from V and 6 bases from J; bases unmatched to any gene: 6. Germline CDR1 is SNHLY and CDR2 is FYNNEI. The CDR3 has 14 residues. The CDR3 bases are TGTGCCAGCAGTGAATCCGGACAGGGATCCGAGCAGTACTTC. Its translation: CASSESGQGSEQYF.

The chain recombines TRBV9 with TRBJ1-6; a possible D gene is TRBD1 (5 bases). Trimming took 4 bases from V and 6 from J, leaving 11 bases between them. Per the germline V gene, CDR1 is SGDLS and CDR2 is YYNGEE. CDR3 length equals 14 residues. CDR3 bases: TGTGCCAGCAGCCACGACAGAAGTAATTCACCCCTCCACTTT. As protein: CASSHDRSNSPLHF.

This rearrangement joins TRBV9 to TRBJ2-5; D possibly corresponds to TRBD2 (6 bases). This CDR3 region has 14 residues. Germline V gene sequence: CDR1 SGDLS, CDR2 YYNGEE. Between the trimmed V and J ends, which lost 0 bases and 5 bases, there was a span of 11 bases. In DNA form, the CDR3 reads TGTGCCAGCAGCGTAGGCGGGGTGGGGGAGACCCAGTACTTC. This codes for CASSVGGVGETQYF.

This clone occurred a few times. This sequence joins TRBV3-1 (or the pseudogene TRBV3-2) and TRBJ2-7; 10 nucleotides align to TRBD2. CDR1 LGHDT and CDR2 YNNKEL come from the germline V gene (reference sequence). The CDR3 length is 17 residues. With V trimmed by 3 bases and J by 1 base, 9 bases remained unmatched. CDR3 loop: CASSQASGGLKSYEQYF. CDR3 sequence (DNA): TGTGCCAGCAGCCAGGCTAGCGGGGGCTTGAAATCCTACGAGCAGTACTTC.

The chain joins TRBV25-1 to TRBJ1-4; 10 positions match TRBD1. The V gene end was trimmed by 3 bases and the J gene end by 6 bases; junction bases not matched to a gene: 10. The germline V gene has CDR1 MGHDK and CDR2 SYGVNS. This CDR3 comprises 17 residues. The chain's CDR3 is CASSDWDRGQGYEKLFF. As DNA, the CDR3 is TGTGCCAGCAGTGATTGGGACAGGGGACAGGGTTATGAAAAACTGTTTTTT.

This clone was detected only a few times. V is TRBV5-4 and J is TRBJ1-4; D remains unclear. The CDR3 runs 14 residues. Trimming left V 0 bases short and J 3 bases short, with 6 bases between. Germline-derived CDR1 and CDR2 are SGHNT and YYREEE (reference sequence). CDR3 region: CASSLDQSNEKLFF. The CDR3 bases are TGTGCCAGCAGCTTGGATCAGTCTAATGAAAAACTGTTTTTT. Together with reference TRBV5-4 and TRBJ1-4, the CDR3 gives the full variable domain: ETGVTQSPTHLIKTRGQQVTLRCSSQSGHNTVSWYQQALGQGPQFIFQYYREEENGRGNFPPRFSGLQFPNYSSELNVNALELDDSALYLCASSLDQSNEKLFFGSGTQLSVL.

This clone appeared a few times. The chain uses TRBV2 and TRBJ1-1; 7 bases map to TRBD1. The length of the CDR3 is 15 residues. The ends lost 2 bases at V and 14 bases at J; junction bases unmatched: 17. CDR1 SNHLY and CDR2 FYNNEI come from the germline V gene. The CDR3 sequence: CASSETGEATVRGFF. The CDR3 DNA is TGTGCCAGCAGTGAAACAGGGGAAGCCACTGTCCGAGGATTCTTT.

In this sample, this clone turned up a few times. J is TRBJ2-7 and V is TRBV2; TRBD2 aligns across 12 bases. Germline values: CDR1 SNHLY, CDR2 FYNNEI. V lost 7 bases, J lost 2 bases, and 9 bases stayed unmatched. The CDR3 is 16 residues long. Written as DNA, the CDR3 is TGTGCCAGCAACGGCCGGACTAGCGGGAACCCCTACGAGCAGTACTTC. Translation: CASNGRTSGNPYEQYF.

The chain recombines TRBV28 with TRBJ1-2; TRBD1 matches 10 bases. The CDR3 totals 15 residues. V shed 8 bases and J 1 base; nucleotides not matched to a gene: 7. From germline, CDR1 is MDHEN and CDR2 SYDVKM. The CDR3 reads CASLRTGGGNYGYTF. The CDR3 DNA follows: TGTGCCAGCCTCAGGACAGGGGGTGGTAACTATGGCTACACCTTC.

This clone was counted only a few times. V and J are TRBV11-2 and TRBJ2-2; D is perhaps TRBD2 (6 bases). The CDR3 extends over 14 amino acids. Deletions cut 1 base from V and 6 bases from J, with 9 bases between. CDR1 is SGHAT and CDR2 is FQNNGV in the germline V gene. The CDR3 DNA reads TGTGCCAGCAGCTTAGTATCGGGGGCCGGGGAGCTGTTTTTT. It encodes CASSLVSGAGELFF.

This clone was seen more than once but under ten times. This sequence joins TRBV28 and TRBJ1-5; unclear D gene. The CDR3 length is 15 residues. With 5 bases removed from V and 7 bases from J, the gap between germline ends came to 18 bases. Germline loops: CDR1 MDHEN, CDR2 SYDVKM. The CDR3 region has the DNA TGTGCCAGCAGTCCCCCCTCGACAAGCCCACAGCCCCAGCATTTT. Residues: CASSPPSTSPQPQHF. Full variable domain (missing parts from reference TRBV28 and TRBJ1-5): DVKVTQSSRYLVKRTGEKVFLECVQDMDHENMFWYRQDPGLGLRLIYFSYDVKMKEKGDIPEGYSVSREKKERFSLILESASTNQTSMYLCASSPPSTSPQPQHFGDGTRLSIL.

This clone was counted a few times. The chain links TRBV12-5 to TRBJ2-1; weak D call: TRBD2 (5 bases). Germline V gene data show CDR1 as LGHNT and CDR2 as FRNRAP. The CDR3 extends over 13 amino acids. V gave up 6 bases and J gave up 4 bases, with 10 bases separating them. CDR3 region: CASGPRGYNEQFF. In DNA, the CDR3 is TGTGCTAGTGGACCCCGGGGATACAATGAGCAGTTCTTC. The entire variable domain, with the rest obtained from reference TRBV12-5 and TRBJ2-1, is as follows: DARVTQTPRHKVTEMGQEVTMRCQPILGHNTVFWYRQTMMQGLELLAYFRNRAPLDDSGMPKDRFSAEMPDATLATLKIQPSEPRDSAVYFCASGPRGYNEQFFGPGTRLTVL.

The chain joins TRBV23-1 to TRBJ2-7; 8 bases are a match to TRBD1. TRBV23-1 is placed among ORFs of uncertain function. This CDR3 has 15 amino acids. The junction had 8 bases not matched to a gene; V was cut back by 0 bases and J by 7 bases. The CDR3 is CASSQSDRVDREQYF. The CDR3 DNA reads as TGCGCCAGCAGTCAATCGGACAGGGTCGATAGGGAGCAGTACTTC.

This sequence joins TRBV7-2 and TRBJ2-5; 10 nucleotides match TRBD1. In germline, CDR1 is SGHTA, CDR2 FQGNSA. V trimming: 6 bases; J trimming: 5 bases; junction bases outside the gene matches: 9. This CDR3 spans 15 amino acids. CDR3: CASRTGQGYGETQYF. CDR3 nucleotide sequence: TGTGCCAGCAGGACGGGACAGGGGTATGGGGAGACCCAGTACTTC.

The chain is built from TRBV2 and TRBJ2-3; 7 bases map to TRBD1. The CDR3 extends over 12 amino acids. Germline V gene lookup returns CDR1 SNHLY and CDR2 FYNNEI. Losses at the gene ends were 6 bases for V and 6 bases for J; bases not matched to a gene: 3. The CDR3 is CASRQGEDTQYF. CDR3 nucleotide sequence: TGTGCCAGCAGGCAGGGGGAGGATACGCAGTATTTT.

The CDR3 DNA sequence: TGTGCCAGCAGTTTAGGTGGGGGGAACTACGAGCAGTACTTC. Translated, it gives CASSLGGGNYEQYF. This chain uses TRBV28 with TRBJ2-7, with a weak D call TRBD2 (6 bases). Trimming took 2 bases from V and 3 from J, leaving 11 bases between them. There are 14 residues in the CDR3. Germline loops: CDR1 MDHEN, CDR2 SYDVKM.

For this clone: Possible read error: a much larger clone is one base away. The chain links TRBV7-3 to TRBJ2-3, with a tentative D call TRBD2 (6 bases). The CDR3 is 14 residues long. Germline V lookup: CDR1 SGHTA, CDR2 FQGTGA. CDR3: CANSPHGGTDTQYF. Written as DNA, the CDR3 is TGTGCCAACAGCCCGCATGGAGGGACAGATACGCAGTATTTT.

This chain connects TRBV7-2 to TRBJ1-5; D gene uncertain. V was cut by 5 bases and J by 2 bases, with 10 bases left in between. CDR3 length: 14 amino acids. Per germline, CDR1 SGHTA and CDR2 FQGNSA. The CDR3 is CASSPPGGNQPQHF. The CDR3 bases are TGTGCCAGCAGCCCTCCGGGAGGCAATCAGCCCCAGCATTTT.

This clone was counted between two and nine times. The chain combines TRBV15 with TRBJ2-7; perhaps TRBD1 as D (6 bases). The CDR3 length is 16 residues. Per the germline V gene, CDR1 is LNHNV and CDR2 is YYDKDF (reference sequence). The V gene lost 0 bases and the J gene lost 0 bases, with 12 bases spanning the gap. This chain's CDR3 is CATSRDVGGASYEQYF. For the CDR3, the DNA is TGTGCCACCAGCAGAGACGTAGGGGGAGCCTCCTACGAGCAGTACTTC. The whole variable domain, remainder taken from reference TRBV15 and TRBJ2-7, is DAMVIQNPRYQVTQFGKPVTLSCSQTLNHNVMYWYQQKSSQAPKLLFHYYDKDFNNEADTPDNFQSRRPNTSFCFLDIRSPGLGDTAMYLCATSRDVGGASYEQYFGPGTRLTVT.

The CDR3 DNA is TGTGCCAGCAGTGAATTGACACTAGCGGGGCCGACCGGGGAGCTGTTTTTT. It codes for CASSELTLAGPTGELFF. V and J are TRBV6-1 and TRBJ2-2, with TRBD2 identical over 10 bases. V lost 2 bases and J lost 5; bases outside the gene matches: 8. The CDR3 spans 17 residues. In germline, CDR1 is MNHNS, CDR2 SASEGT.

The CDR3 DNA reads as TGTGCCAGCAGTTTGACAGGGGTCTATGGCTACACCTTC. It codes for CASSLTGVYGYTF. This chain uses TRBV27 with TRBJ1-2; 8 bases match TRBD1. This CDR3 has 13 amino acids. V gave up 3 bases and J gave up 4 bases; unmatched junction bases: 1. Per germline, CDR1 MNHEY and CDR2 SMNVEV (reference sequence).

This rearrangement joins TRBV6-5 to TRBJ1-1, with no clear D. Germline lookup yields CDR1 MNHEY and CDR2 SVGAGI. V lost 6 bases and J lost 1, with 9 bases in between. This CDR3 is built from 13 residues. CDR3 protein: CASRIQRNTEAFF. The CDR3 nucleotides read TGTGCCAGCAGAATACAGAGGAACACTGAAGCTTTCTTT.

This chain joins TRBV15 and TRBJ2-7; a possible D gene is TRBD2 (6 bases). Trimming cost V 3 bases and J 1 base, with 16 bases left between them. This CDR3 spans 16 amino acids. CDR1 and CDR2 from the germline V gene are LNHNV and YYDKDF (reference sequence). CDR3 loop: CATSRGGRVGSYEQYF. The CDR3, as DNA: TGTGCCACCAGCAGGGGGGGTCGGGTAGGGTCCTACGAGCAGTACTTC.

Here the CDR3 reads CASSYSDRANTEAFF. The CDR3 bases are TGTGCCAGCAGTTACTCCGACAGAGCTAACACTGAAGCTTTCTTT. The chain uses TRBV6-2 or TRBV6-3 and TRBJ1-1; D might be TRBD1 (5 bases). The CDR3 totals 15 residues. V was trimmed by 0 bases and J by 2 bases, leaving 10 bases between them. In germline, CDR1 is MNHEY, CDR2 SVGEGT.